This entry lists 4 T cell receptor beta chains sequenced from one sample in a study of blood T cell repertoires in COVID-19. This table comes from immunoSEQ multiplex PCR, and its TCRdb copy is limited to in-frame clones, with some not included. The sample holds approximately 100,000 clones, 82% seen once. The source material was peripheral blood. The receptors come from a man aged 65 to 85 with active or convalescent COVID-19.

CDR3 sequence reads: CASSPYRDSFGYTF. The CDR3 coding sequence is TGTGCCAGCAGCCCTTACCGGGACAGTTTTGGCTACACCTTC. The V call is TRBV3-1 (or the pseudogene TRBV3-2), the J call TRBJ1-2, with TRBD1 matching 7 bases. CDR1 is LGHDT, CDR2 YNNKEL, per germline (reference sequence). The J segment lost 7 bases and the V segment lost 4 bases, leaving 9 bases of the junction unmatched. The CDR3 extends over 14 amino acids.

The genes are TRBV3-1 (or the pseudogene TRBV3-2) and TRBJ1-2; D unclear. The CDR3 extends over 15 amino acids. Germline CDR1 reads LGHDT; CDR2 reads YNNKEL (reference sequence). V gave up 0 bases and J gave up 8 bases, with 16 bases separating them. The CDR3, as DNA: TGTGCCAGCAGCCAAGAAGGCGCCTCCGCGGCCGGCTACACCTTC. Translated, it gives CASSQEGASAAGYTF.

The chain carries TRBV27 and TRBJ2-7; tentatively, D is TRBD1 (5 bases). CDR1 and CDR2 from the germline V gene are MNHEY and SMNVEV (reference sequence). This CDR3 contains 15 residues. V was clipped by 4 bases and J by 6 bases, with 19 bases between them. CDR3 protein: CASSSRQTRVSEQYF. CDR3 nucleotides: TGTGCCAGCAGTTCCCGACAGACCCGCGTTTCCGAGCAGTACTTC.

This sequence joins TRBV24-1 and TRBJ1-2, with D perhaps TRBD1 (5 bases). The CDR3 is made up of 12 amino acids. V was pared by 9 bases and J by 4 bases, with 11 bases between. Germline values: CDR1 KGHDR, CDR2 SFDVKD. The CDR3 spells CATFKQVYGYTF. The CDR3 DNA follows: TGTGCCACCTTTAAACAGGTCTATGGCTACACCTTC.